This T cell receptor beta chain comes out of a study of long-term antiretroviral therapy in people with HIV. As for this clone: Antigen unknown.

Germline CDR1 MDHEN, CDR2 SYDVKM. J gave up 9 bases and V 8 bases, and 18 bases lay outside the gene matches. There are 16 residues in the CDR3. Survey level was the resolution at which the v3.0 immunoSEQ assay ran. Assay: immunoSEQ multiplex PCR; the TCRdb copy retains only in-frame clones and omits some. Found here are 20,000 to 25,000 clones, 81% of them singletons; the top ten hold around 12%. Study-wide findings and caveats: CDR3 lengths in HIV samples spanned a narrower range than controls. Dating from the mid-2000s to the late 2010s, the blood was possibly obtained under older ART regimens.

The source is a man aged 40-55 years with HIV. Sequences were derived from unsorted PBMCs, sampled 0.1 years before starting antiretroviral therapy. The chain carries TRBV28 and TRBJ1-3; 8 nucleotides match TRBD1. The CDR3: CASVNRGARLESTIYF. As DNA, the CDR3 is TGTGCCAGCGTCAACAGGGGGGCCCGTCTGGAAAGCACCATATATTTT.